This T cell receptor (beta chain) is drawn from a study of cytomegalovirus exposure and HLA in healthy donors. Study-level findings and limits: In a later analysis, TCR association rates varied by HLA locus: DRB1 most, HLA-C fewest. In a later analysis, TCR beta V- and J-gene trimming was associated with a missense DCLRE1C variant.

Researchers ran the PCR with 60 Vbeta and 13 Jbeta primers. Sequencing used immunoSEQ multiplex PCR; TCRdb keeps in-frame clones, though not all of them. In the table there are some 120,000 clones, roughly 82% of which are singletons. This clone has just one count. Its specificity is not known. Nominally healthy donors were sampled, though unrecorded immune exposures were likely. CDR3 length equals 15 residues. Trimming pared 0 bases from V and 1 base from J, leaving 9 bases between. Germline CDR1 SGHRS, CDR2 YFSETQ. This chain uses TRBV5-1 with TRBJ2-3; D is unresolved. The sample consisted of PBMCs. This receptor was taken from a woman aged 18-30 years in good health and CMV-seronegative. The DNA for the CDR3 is TGCGCCAGCAGCTTGGGCGTGTATGGCACAGATACGCAGTATTTT. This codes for CASSLGVYGTDTQYF. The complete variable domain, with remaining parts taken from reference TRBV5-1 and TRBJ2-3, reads KAGVTQTPRYLIKTRGQQVTLSCSPISGHRSVSWYQQTPGQGLQFLFEYFSETQRNKGNFPGRFSGRQFSNSRSEMNVSTLELGDSALYLCASSLGVYGTDTQYFGPGTRLTVL.